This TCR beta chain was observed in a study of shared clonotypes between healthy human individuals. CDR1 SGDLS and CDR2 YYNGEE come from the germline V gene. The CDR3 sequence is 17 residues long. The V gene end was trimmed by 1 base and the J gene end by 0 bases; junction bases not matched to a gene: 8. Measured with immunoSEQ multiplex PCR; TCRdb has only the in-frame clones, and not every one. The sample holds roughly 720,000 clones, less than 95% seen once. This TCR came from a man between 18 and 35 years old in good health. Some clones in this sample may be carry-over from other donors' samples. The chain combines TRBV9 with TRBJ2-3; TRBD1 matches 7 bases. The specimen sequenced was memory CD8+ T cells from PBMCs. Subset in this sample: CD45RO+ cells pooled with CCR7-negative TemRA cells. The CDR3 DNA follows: TGTGCCAGCAGCGTACGCCGGGACAGCCCTAGCACAGATACGCAGTATTTT. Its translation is CASSVRRDSPSTDTQYF.